The 12 T cell receptor beta chains in this list originate from one sample, sequenced in a study of cytomegalovirus exposure and HLA in healthy donors. PCR used 60 Vbeta primers and 13 Jbeta primers. The assay was immunoSEQ multiplex PCR, and TCRdb's table has in-frame clones only and misses some. Of 93,000 or so clones in the sample, roughly 70% are singletons; the top ten hold more than 3%. Sequenced material: PBMCs. The receptor source for this set is a woman between 45 and 65 years old in good health and CMV-seronegative.

V gene TRBV4-2 combines with J gene TRBJ2-5; 10 nucleotides line up with TRBD2. The germline V gene encodes CDR1 LGHNA and CDR2 YNFKEQ. The CDR3 has 18 amino acids. V lost 1 base and J lost 5; bases outside the gene matches: 13. The CDR3 DNA is TGTGCCAGCAGCCAAGCGGGGGGGGTAGCGGGAGGCCTCGAGACCCAGTACTTC. This gives the protein CASSQAGGVAGGLETQYF.

This clone occurred once. The chain uses TRBV7-8 and TRBJ2-1; D remains unclear. V was clipped by 1 base and J by 8 bases, with 12 bases between them. The CDR3 has 14 amino acids. Germline assignment: CDR1 SGHVS and CDR2 FQNEAQ. CDR3 amino acids: CASSLVRFGDEQFF. DNA of the CDR3: TGTGCCAGCAGCTTAGTCCGTTTCGGTGATGAGCAGTTCTTC.

This chain links TRBV2 with TRBJ2-3; possibly TRBD1 for D (5 bases). Between the trimmed V and J ends, which lost 6 bases and 4 bases, there was a span of 17 bases. This CDR3 has 15 residues. From germline, CDR1 is SNHLY and CDR2 FYNNEI. The CDR3 region is CASSRRQGNADTQYF. The CDR3 coding sequence is TGTGCCAGCAGCCGGCGGCAGGGCAATGCAGATACGCAGTATTTT.

This clone was observed a handful of times. This chain joins TRBV7-2 and TRBJ1-2; 7 bases are a match to TRBD1. This CDR3 is 13 amino acids long. The V gene's germline CDR1 is SGHTA and CDR2 FQGNSA. V shed 4 bases, J shed 7 bases, and the junction held 6 bases outside the gene matches. Here the CDR3 reads CASSSYGDSGYTF. Written as DNA, the CDR3 is TGTGCCAGCAGCTCCTACGGGGACAGTGGCTACACCTTC.

The chain employs TRBV2 and TRBJ2-3; TRBD2 agrees at 11 bases. Trimming removed 8 bases from V and 5 bases from J; junction bases left unmatched: 6. This CDR3 comprises 14 residues. The V gene's germline CDR1 is SNHLY and CDR2 FYNNEI. The CDR3 DNA follows: TGTGCCAGCGTACTAGGACTAGCGGGAGATACGCAGTATTTT. Protein sequence: CASVLGLAGDTQYF.

This rearrangement joins TRBV5-1 to TRBJ2-2; TRBD1 matches at 10 bases. Germline trimming cut 0 bases from V and 6 bases from J; bases unmatched to any gene: 5. CDR1 is SGHRS and CDR2 is YFSETQ in the germline V gene. The CDR3 covers 16 residues. The CDR3 region has the DNA TGCGCCAGCAGCTTGGAGGGACAGGGGAGTCCCGGGGAGCTGTTTTTT. This gives the protein CASSLEGQGSPGELFF.

The chain joins TRBV7-2 to TRBJ1-4; D not resolved. Germline-derived CDR1 and CDR2 are SGHTA and FQGNSA. The CDR3 sequence is 14 residues long. Trimming shortened V by 5 bases and J by 5 bases, and 12 bases separated the two germline ends. This CDR3 is CASSQQVNNEKLFF. DNA for the CDR3: TGTGCCAGCAGCCAGCAGGTGAACAATGAAAAACTGTTTTTT.

This chain's CDR3 is CATSRPNQPQHF. The CDR3 nucleotides are TGTGCCACCAGCAGACCAAATCAGCCCCAGCATTTT. This chain uses TRBV15 with TRBJ1-5; D call uncertain. The germline V and J ends were trimmed by 2 bases and 4 bases, with 3 bases remaining between them. Germline V gene lookup returns CDR1 LNHNV and CDR2 YYDKDF (reference sequence). The CDR3 is made up of 12 amino acids.

The chain uses TRBV5-6 and TRBJ1-4, with D hard to call. The CDR3 extends over 15 amino acids. The germline V gene has CDR1 SGHDT and CDR2 YYEEEE. Trimming pared 4 bases from V and 1 base from J, leaving 11 bases between. CDR3 DNA: TGTGCCAGCAGCAGATACAGTCTAACTAATGAAAAACTGTTTTTT. This codes for CASSRYSLTNEKLFF.

V is TRBV11-3 and J is TRBJ2-2; maybe TRBD1 (6 bases). CDR1 SGHNT and CDR2 YENEEA come from the germline V gene. The CDR3 is 13 amino acids. V gave up 4 bases and J gave up 7 bases, with 10 bases separating them. The CDR3 sequence is CASSWTALGELFF. The CDR3, as DNA: TGTGCCAGCAGCTGGACAGCTCTCGGGGAGCTGTTTTTT. The variable domain in full, with the rest retrieved from reference TRBV11-3 and TRBJ2-2, is EAGVVQSPRYKIIEKKQPVAFWCNPISGHNTLYWYLQNLGQGPELLIRYENEEAVDDSQLPKDRFSAERLKGVDSTLKIQPAELGDSAVYLCASSWTALGELFFGEGSRLTVL.

The V call is TRBV7-9, the J call TRBJ1-1; D not certain. The CDR3 consists of 14 residues. The germline V gene encodes CDR1 SEHNR and CDR2 FQNEAQ (reference sequence). Trimming shortened V by 1 base and J by 1 base, and 7 bases separated the two germline ends. CDR3 DNA sequence: TGTGCCAGCAGCTTAGACAATTCGAACACTGAAGCTTTCTTT. Translating gives CASSLDNSNTEAFF.

The chain uses TRBV7-8 and TRBJ1-1, with 8 bases matching TRBD1. The V segment lost 3 bases and the J segment 3 bases; nucleotides outside the gene matches: 6. CDR3 length: 15 residues. The V gene's germline CDR1 is SGHVS and CDR2 FQNEAQ. CDR3 residues: CASSFTGQGYTEAFF. In DNA, the CDR3 is TGTGCCAGCAGCTTCACCGGACAGGGCTACACTGAAGCTTTCTTT.